Each of the 2 T cell receptor beta chains below was sequenced from the same sample in a study of T cell changes during pregnancy in multiple sclerosis. Using immunoSEQ multiplex PCR, the repertoire was profiled, and TCRdb retains in-frame clones only, with some absent. The sample consists of around 51,000 clones, approximately 94% of them appearing once. The sequences come from CD4+ T cells from peripheral blood mononuclear cells, collected in the second trimester of pregnancy. Receptors were obtained from a female donor with multiple sclerosis, enrolled in a pregnancy study.

This sequence joins TRBV6-4 and TRBJ2-3; 10 positions match TRBD2. The germline gives CDR1 MRHNA, CDR2 SNTAGT. The CDR3 totals 16 residues. V lost 2 bases, J lost 2 bases, and 4 bases stayed unmatched. The CDR3 DNA reads as TGTGCCAGCAGTGACGGAGCGGGGGGGCCCACAGATACGCAGTATTTT. This translates into CASSDGAGGPTDTQYF.

V and J are TRBV5-4 and TRBJ2-7; weak D call: TRBD2 (5 bases). With 1 base removed from V and 2 bases from J, the gap between germline ends came to 10 bases. This CDR3 has 14 amino acids. Looked up from germline, CDR1 is SGHNT and CDR2 is YYREEE (reference sequence). CDR3 DNA sequence: TGTGCCAGCAGCTTGCGGGGTGCCACCTACGAGCAGTACTTC. It yields the protein CASSLRGATYEQYF.